This TCR beta chain comes out of a study of PD-L1 blockade in urothelial cancer. Across the study: Bladder-origin urothelial cancer in males described about 85% of the 29 patients. Blood drawn 3 weeks (second dose) and 6 weeks after treatment start was analyzed.

Regarding time point: pretreatment peripheral blood. Each PCR reaction had synthetic TCR analog templates spiked into it. Clones were read by immunoSEQ multiplex PCR, and TCRdb kept only the in-frame ones, dropping some. The profile shows around 70,000 clones, 90% of them singletons. This clone was found once. The sequence came from a man between 70 and 80 years old with urothelial cancer. The input for sequencing was PBMCs, taken around atezolizumab (anti-PD-L1) treatment.

CDR3 DNA: TGTGCCAGCAGCTCTCTAGCGGGAGGGAGGGGTCAAGAGACCCAGTACTTC. Encoded protein: CASSSLAGGRGQETQYF. This chain connects TRBV5-4 to TRBJ2-5, with 12 bases aligning to TRBD2. The CDR3 extends over 17 amino acids. The V segment lost 3 bases and the J segment 2 bases; nucleotides outside the gene matches: 8. Germline assignment: CDR1 SGHNT and CDR2 YYREEE (reference sequence).